What follows describes a single TCR beta chain. Its antigen is not known. Its ends do not fully match the called genes, so a read error is possible. This sample is drawn from a study of radiation and T cells in renal cell carcinoma. Study results and limitations: Pretreatment tumor biopsies were lacking, so baseline clonotypes are unknown.

Repertoires were generated with immunoSEQ multiplex PCR, while TCRdb's copy carries only in-frame clones and drops some. Of around 95,000 clones in the sample, roughly 88% were seen once. The time point: blood 4 weeks post-SBRT, at nephrectomy. Treatment indicated: 15 Gy SBRT to primary tumor, nephrectomy 4 weeks later. The CDR3 loop spans 14 amino acids. CDR1 MNHEY and CDR2 SVGAGI come from the germline V gene. The V gene is TRBV6-5, the J gene TRBJ2-5; 10 bases align to TRBD1. The specimen comprised blood, sampled from a patient whose treatment included radiotherapy and nephrectomy. This clonotype originated in a man in his fifties or sixties with renal cell carcinoma. The CDR3 DNA reads TGTGCCATCAGTGGGACAGGGGCGCAAGAGACCCAGTACTTC. Protein sequence: CAISGTGAQETQYF.